This passage covers 18 T cell receptor beta chains from one sample sequenced in a study of blood T cell repertoires in COVID-19. Only in-frame clones appear in the TCRdb table, and some are missing; sequencing was by immunoSEQ multiplex PCR. In the table there are about 83,000 clones, about 86% of which are singletons. Sequencing input: peripheral blood. Receptors were obtained from a woman aged 80 or over in a cohort sampled during active or convalescent COVID-19.

This sequence joins TRBV2 and TRBJ1-1; the D is unclear. CDR3 length: 14 residues. The V gene lost 6 bases and the J gene lost 0 bases, with 11 bases spanning the gap. Germline CDR1 reads SNHLY; CDR2 reads FYNNEI. CDR3 sequence reads: CASRLGSLNTEAFF. CDR3 in DNA: TGTGCCAGCAGGCTTGGCAGTCTGAACACTGAAGCTTTCTTT.

The rearrangement uses TRBV30 and TRBJ2-2, with D possibly matching TRBD2 (6 bases). The CDR3 is made up of 16 amino acids. Trimming cost V 5 bases and J 4 bases, with 20 bases left between them. In germline, CDR1 is GTSNPN, CDR2 SVGIG (reference sequence). CDR3 in DNA: TGTGCCTGGGGACCACTGGGACTTTCGGGCACCGGGGAGCTGTTTTTT. Translated: CAWGPLGLSGTGELFF.

The chain joins TRBV19 to TRBJ2-3; 7 bases are a match to TRBD2. The CDR3 consists of 15 residues. Germline V gene lookup returns CDR1 LNHDA and CDR2 SQIVND (reference sequence). The J segment lost 5 bases and the V segment lost 5 bases, leaving 10 bases of the junction unmatched. The CDR3 nucleotides read TGTGCCAGTAGTGAGGCTAGTCTAGCGGTAGATACGCAGTATTTT. Amino acids: CASSEASLAVDTQYF.

The chain links TRBV19 to TRBJ1-5; D gene ambiguous. Trimming cost V 7 bases and J 7 bases, with 14 bases left between them. The CDR3 is 13 residues long. The germline V gene encodes CDR1 LNHDA and CDR2 SQIVND (reference sequence). In DNA, the CDR3 is TGTGCCAGTAAGTGGCCGGGGTTCCAGCCCCAGCATTTT. This sequence encodes CASKWPGFQPQHF.

This clone was counted a few times. V usage is TRBV3-1 (or the pseudogene TRBV3-2) and J usage is TRBJ2-3, with 8 bases lining up with TRBD2. With 4 bases clipped from V and 4 bases from J, the junction kept 10 bases outside the gene matches. This CDR3 region has 16 residues. CDR1 and CDR2 (germline): LGHDT, YNNKEL (reference sequence). In DNA, the CDR3 is TGTGCCAGCAGCCTTAGAGCAGCGGGAGACGCAGATACGCAGTATTTT. This sequence encodes CASSLRAAGDADTQYF.

This clone occurred a few times. The chain couples TRBV11-2 to TRBJ1-1; D may be TRBD1 (5 bases). V lost 6 bases and J 5 bases, leaving 22 bases between the germline ends. In germline, CDR1 is SGHAT, CDR2 FQNNGV. This CDR3 is built from 16 residues. The CDR3, as DNA: TGTGCCAGCAGTCCCGGGACTCAGGGTTGGAGGACTGAAGCTTTCTTT. Translating gives CASSPGTQGWRTEAFF. The whole variable domain, remainder taken from reference TRBV11-2 and TRBJ1-1, is EAGVAQSPRYKIIEKRQSVAFWCNPISGHATLYWYQQILGQGPKLLIQFQNNGVVDDSQLPKDRFSAERLKGVDSTLKIQPAKLEDSAVYLCASSPGTQGWRTEAFFGQGTRLTVV.

CDR3 nucleotides: TGTGCCAGCAGTGAAGCCGAGGGACTAGCGGGAGGCATAGGCAATGAGCAGTTCTTC. Translating gives CASSEAEGLAGGIGNEQFF. V and J are TRBV2 and TRBJ2-1; TRBD2 agrees at 15 bases. The CDR3 is 19 amino acids. V lost 0 bases to trimming and J lost 6 bases; unmatched junction nucleotides: 9. Germline V gene sequence: CDR1 SNHLY, CDR2 FYNNEI.

The chain recombines TRBV28 with TRBJ1-5; 8 nucleotides match TRBD1. V shed 4 bases and J 11 bases; nucleotides not matched to a gene: 13. The CDR3 runs to 15 residues. Looked up from germline, CDR1 is MDHEN and CDR2 is SYDVKM. The CDR3 loop is CASSSTGGVFRAQHF. Written as DNA, the CDR3 is TGTGCCAGCAGTTCCACAGGGGGGGTTTTCAGGGCCCAGCATTTT.

V and J are TRBV6-5 and TRBJ1-2; D not certain. CDR1 and CDR2 from the germline V gene are MNHEY and SVGAGI. The CDR3 runs 12 residues. Trimming cost V 5 bases and J 3 bases, with 7 bases left between them. CDR3 DNA: TGTGCCAGCAGTACCGGGGACTATGGCTACACCTTC. Its translation: CASSTGDYGYTF.

The chain couples TRBV6-6 to TRBJ1-1; 8 bases match TRBD1. The V and J ends lost 6 bases and 3 bases, in that order; junction bases with no gene match: 6. CDR3 length equals 14 residues. Germline loops: CDR1 MNHNY, CDR2 SVGAGI (reference sequence). The CDR3 DNA reads as TGTGCCAGCAGCATCCTGACAGGGGACACTGAAGCTTTCTTT. Amino acid sequence: CASSILTGDTEAFF.

The chain links TRBV7-2 to TRBJ1-2, with D perhaps matching TRBD1 (5 bases). The V end was cut by 3 bases, the J end by 7 bases, with 18 bases between. The CDR3 is made up of 15 amino acids. Germline values: CDR1 SGHTA, CDR2 FQGNSA. In DNA form, the CDR3 reads TGTGCCAGCAGCTTCCAGGGAGGACCTCCCCCTGGCTACACCTTC. This gives the protein CASSFQGGPPPGYTF.

This sequence joins TRBV29-1 and TRBJ1-2; maybe TRBD1 (6 bases). Between the trimmed V and J ends, which lost 6 bases and 0 bases, there was a span of 11 bases. In germline, CDR1 is SQVTM, CDR2 ANQGSEA. The CDR3 has 13 residues. CDR3 residues: CSVGAEPNYGYTF. CDR3 DNA: TGCAGCGTGGGGGCAGAACCTAACTATGGCTACACCTTC.

In DNA, the CDR3 is TGTGCCAGCAGTGAAGTACAAGACACTGAAGCTTTCTTT. This translates into CASSEVQDTEAFF. This chain joins TRBV6-1 and TRBJ1-1; D ambiguous. CDR1 and CDR2 from the germline V gene are MNHNS and SASEGT. V lost 1 base and J lost 3, with 6 bases in between. This CDR3 spans 13 amino acids.

The chain employs TRBV6-1 and TRBJ2-7, with unresolved D. Trimming left V 3 bases short and J 10 bases short, with 10 bases between. The CDR3 totals 11 residues. Germline loops: CDR1 MNHNS, CDR2 SASEGT. CDR3 coding DNA: TGTGCCAGCAGTGACAACCTACTTCAGTACTTC. Translated, it gives CASSDNLLQYF.

This chain connects TRBV28 to TRBJ2-6, with 7 bases that match TRBD1. The CDR3 contains 21 residues. Germline assignment: CDR1 MDHEN and CDR2 SYDVKM. V gave up 6 bases and J gave up 0 bases; unmatched junction bases: 20. The CDR3 protein is CASSLLFGSGTESSGANVLTF. The CDR3 region has the DNA TGTGCCAGCAGCCTTCTCTTTGGGTCCGGGACAGAGAGCTCTGGGGCCAACGTCCTGACTTTC.

This clone was counted between two and nine times. The CDR3 loop is CASSREQGFEAGNTIYF. The CDR3 bases are TGTGCCAGCTCACGGGAACAGGGCTTTGAGGCTGGAAACACCATATATTTT. The chain recombines TRBV18 with TRBJ1-3, with D perhaps TRBD1 (6 bases). CDR3 length equals 17 residues. V lost 4 bases and J 2 bases, leaving 18 bases between the germline ends. CDR1 KGHSH and CDR2 LQKENI come from the germline V gene.

The V call is TRBV4-2, the J call TRBJ1-2; D not resolved. The germline V gene has CDR1 LGHNA and CDR2 YNFKEQ. The CDR3 runs to 13 residues. The V gene lost 0 bases and the J gene lost 6 bases, with 8 bases spanning the gap. For the CDR3, the DNA is TGTGCCAGCAGCCAAGATGCGAGGGATGGCTACACCTTC. Amino acids: CASSQDARDGYTF.

This chain joins TRBV11-2 and TRBJ1-1; possibly TRBD1 for D (6 bases). V was cut by 2 bases and J by 4 bases, with 11 bases left in between. This CDR3 is 14 amino acids long. Looked up from germline, CDR1 is SGHAT and CDR2 is FQNNGV. The CDR3 loop is CASSLTRGSTEAFF. In DNA form, the CDR3 reads TGTGCCAGCAGCTTAACGAGGGGGTCCACTGAAGCTTTCTTT.